This T cell receptor beta chain was sequenced in a study of blood T cell repertoires in COVID-19. Here immunoSEQ multiplex PCR was the method, and the copy in TCRdb shows in-frame clones only, minus some. The table lists around 320,000 clones, roughly 86% of them singletons. This clone was counted only a few times. Exposed enrollees had met someone with a PCR-confirmed or clinician-diagnosed COVID-19 case at some point within the 2 weeks before study entry. V lost 4 bases and J lost 3, with 17 bases in between. Germline V gene data show CDR1 as SGHDT and CDR2 as YYEEEE. The CDR3 length is 16 residues.

The chain employs TRBV5-6 and TRBJ1-3; D gene uncertain. Material: PBMCs or T cells enriched from blood (not recorded which). This TCR was sampled from a woman in her fifties or sixties who had been exposed to COVID-19. The CDR3 DNA reads TGTGCCAGCAGCGTGGTGGGTCCCCTAGGTGGAAACACCATATATTTT. Translated, it gives CASSVVGPLGGNTIYF.